Detailed here is one T cell receptor (beta chain). After removal of 6 bases from V and 2 bases from J, the junction contained 10 bases not matched to a gene. The V gene's germline CDR1 is MDHEN and CDR2 SYDVKM. The CDR3 is 15 amino acids. The sample's treatment: roughly 19 received Ad26.COV2.S at low or high dose, single or two shots; about 5 received placebo; per-sample allocation not given. Sampling was done on day 63 after the first vaccine or placebo injection. This person who donated was an adult of 18-55 years in Boston. Data came from immunoSEQ multiplex PCR; TCRdb stores just in-frame clones and leaves some out. The repertoire has 300,000 to 400,000 clones, 86% of them found once; the top ten carry around a tenth. The data were obtained in a study of Ad26.COV2.S vaccination and SARS-CoV-2 variants. Across the study: Intramuscular Ad26.COV2.S doses were given once or twice, 56 days apart.

The TCR was taken from a person aged 18-60 years who received the Ad26.COV2.S COVID-19 vaccine or a placebo. The chain employs TRBV28 and TRBJ2-7; 7 nucleotides agree with TRBD1. The sample consisted of peripheral blood, taken in a trial of Ad26.COV2.S vaccine versus placebo. The DNA of the CDR3 is TGTGCCAGCAGCCCTCACACAGGGGAAACCTACGAGCAGTACTTC. The encoded protein is CASSPHTGETYEQYF.